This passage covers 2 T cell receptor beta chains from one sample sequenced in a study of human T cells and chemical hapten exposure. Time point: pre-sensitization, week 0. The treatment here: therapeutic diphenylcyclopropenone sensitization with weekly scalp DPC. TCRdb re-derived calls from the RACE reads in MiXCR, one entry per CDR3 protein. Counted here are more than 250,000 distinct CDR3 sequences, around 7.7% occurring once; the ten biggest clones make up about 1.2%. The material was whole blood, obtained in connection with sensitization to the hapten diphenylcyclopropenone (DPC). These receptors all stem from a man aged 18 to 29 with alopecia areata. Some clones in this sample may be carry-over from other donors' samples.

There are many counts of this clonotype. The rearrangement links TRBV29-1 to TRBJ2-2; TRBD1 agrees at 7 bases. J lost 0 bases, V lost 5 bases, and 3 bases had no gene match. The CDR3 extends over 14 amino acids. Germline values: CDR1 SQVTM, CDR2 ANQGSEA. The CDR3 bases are TGCAGCGTTAAGGGGGCCACGAACACCGGGGAGCTGTTTTTT. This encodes CSVKGATNTGELFF.

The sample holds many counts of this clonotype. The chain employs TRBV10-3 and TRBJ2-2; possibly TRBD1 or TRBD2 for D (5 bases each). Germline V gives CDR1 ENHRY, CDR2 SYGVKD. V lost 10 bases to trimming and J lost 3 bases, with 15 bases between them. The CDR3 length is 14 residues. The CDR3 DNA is TGTGCCACGACTCAGGGAGTCGACACCGGGGAGCTGTTTTTT. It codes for CATTQGVDTGELFF.